This TCR beta chain was found in a study of radiation and T cells in renal cell carcinoma. Study-wide context: Nephrectomy followed 15 Gy stereotactic body radiation by 4 weeks. Study observations and caveats: Pretreatment tumor biopsies were lacking, so baseline clonotypes are unknown. In blood, top tumor clones expanded by 2 weeks, shrinking by 4.

V lost 3 bases and J lost 3, with 5 bases in between. The CDR3 extends over 12 amino acids. Germline-derived CDR1 and CDR2 are MDHEN and SYDVKM. A few counts support this clone. The target antigen is unknown. Assay: immunoSEQ multiplex PCR; the TCRdb copy retains only in-frame clones and omits some. The sample lists roughly 100,000 clones; 86% were seen once. The time point is: baseline pretreatment blood. Described treatment: 15 Gy SBRT to primary tumor, nephrectomy 4 weeks later. Clear cell pathology was present in this patient's renal cell carcinoma. This sequence was found in a man between 45 and 60 years old with renal cell carcinoma. The source was blood, collected from a patient whose treatment included radiotherapy and nephrectomy. This chain uses TRBV28 with TRBJ1-2; no clear D gene. CDR3 in amino acids: CASSFRHYGYTF. The CDR3 DNA reads as TGTGCCAGCAGTTTTAGGCACTATGGCTACACCTTC.